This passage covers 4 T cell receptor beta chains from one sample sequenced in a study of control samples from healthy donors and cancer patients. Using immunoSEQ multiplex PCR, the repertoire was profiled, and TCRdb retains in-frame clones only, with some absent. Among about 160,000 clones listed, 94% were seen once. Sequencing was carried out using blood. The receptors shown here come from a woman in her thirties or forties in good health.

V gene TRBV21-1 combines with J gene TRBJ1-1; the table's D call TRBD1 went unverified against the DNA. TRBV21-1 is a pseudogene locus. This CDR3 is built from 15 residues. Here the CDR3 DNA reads TGTGCCAGCAGCAAAGTTAACAGGGTGAACACTGAAGCTTTCTTT. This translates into CASSKVNRVNTEAFF.

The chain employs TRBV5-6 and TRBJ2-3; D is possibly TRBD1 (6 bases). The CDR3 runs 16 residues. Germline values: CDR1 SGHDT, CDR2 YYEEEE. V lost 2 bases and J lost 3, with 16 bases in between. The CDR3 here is CASSFNQGQGTDTQYF. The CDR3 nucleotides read TGTGCCAGCAGCTTTAACCAGGGCCAGGGGACAGATACGCAGTATTTT.

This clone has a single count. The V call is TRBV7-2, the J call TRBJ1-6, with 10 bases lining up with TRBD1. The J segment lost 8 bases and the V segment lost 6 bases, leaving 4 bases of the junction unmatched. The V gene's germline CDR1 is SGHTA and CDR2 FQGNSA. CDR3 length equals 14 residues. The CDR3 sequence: CASRTGGLYSPLHF. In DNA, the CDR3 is TGTGCCAGCAGGACAGGGGGCCTTTATTCACCCCTCCACTTT.

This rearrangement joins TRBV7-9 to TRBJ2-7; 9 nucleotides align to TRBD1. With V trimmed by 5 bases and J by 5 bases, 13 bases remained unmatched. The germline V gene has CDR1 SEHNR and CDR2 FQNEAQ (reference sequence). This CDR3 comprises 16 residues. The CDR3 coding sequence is TGTGCCAGCAGCCACACCCCCGGACAGGGGTCCAACGAGCAGTACTTC. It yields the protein CASSHTPGQGSNEQYF.